This TCR beta chain comes out of a study of human T cells and chemical hapten exposure (dated by TCRdb to about 2021). Study-level background: For sensitization, 2% DPC in acetone was applied to a roughly 2 cm by roughly 2 cm area of upper inner arm skin. Peripheral blood TCR repertoire changes were tracked in vivo in alopecia patients during primary and secondary sensitization to the hapten diphenylcyclopropenone (DPC). Patch tests used Finn chambers with 0.01% DPC on the upper back, scored after 6 days by International Contact Dermatitis Research Group standards. Patient blood was sampled pre-sensitization (week 0) and at 2, 6 and about 24 weeks after DPC sensitization. For TCR sequencing, blood came from about 29 alopecia patients at anywhere from one to four time points (pre-sensitization, 2, 6 and 24 weeks). The patient cohort, mostly female, included alopecia areata with under or over 50% scalp involvement, alopecia totalis and alopecia universalis. The libraries were sequenced as a pool, and the TCR yield per sample differed mostly because of small variations in library volumes within the pool. Weekly therapeutic DPC doses were additionally applied to the scalp of patients throughout the approximately 23-week study period. On the study overall, not on this receptor specifically: After repeated subsampling, the strength of the expansion versus patch-test correlation and the threshold at which it became significant changed. DPC sensitization did not change how many TCRs were above 1 in 1000 frequency, and no evidence was found of alterations in global repertoire structure. Because all patients had alopecia, a presumed autoimmune disease, the immune response of the patients might differ from that of healthy individuals. Patch test score correlated positively with the number of PT1 expanded TCRs, reaching significance at thresholds 8, 16 and 32 but not at 4. Expanded TCRs formed significantly more large CDR3 similarity clusters than pre-sensitization or healthy control sets, consistent with antigen-driven responses.

The method was RACE. Sequencing instrument: NextSeq 500. Library preparation attached unique molecular identifiers to individual cDNA molecules for quantitative, reproducible TCR counting. For every blood RNA sample, sequencing covered both the TCR alpha and TCR beta chains. Per the authors' processing: The median number of TCRs per sample was roughly 100,000, ranging from about 20,000 to 700,000. The Decombinator software suite was used to annotate V, J and CDR3 in the TCR reads. For the PS versus PT1 abundance plots, all samples were subsampled to the same number of TCRs (28,000). Expanded TCRs were defined as absent before sensitization and observed at least eight times at the 2-week time point. TCRdb passed the public sequencing reads through fastp at Q25 and MiXCR, retaining productive beta sequences. Rows are combined by CDR3 protein, so each entry shows the most common genes and DNA. V and J calls and clone size were set by TCRdb, not the authors. The sample table lists 65,000 to 95,000 distinct CDR3 sequences, about 6.3% of them with a count of one. 1.3% of the sample comes from the top ten.

The time point label on this specimen signifies: patch test 2, 6 weeks after DPC sensitization. Sample treatment or condition, as interpreted from the label and publication: therapeutic diphenylcyclopropenone sensitization with weekly scalp DPC. Blood at each patch-test visit was drawn before the patch test was applied. Eligible patients were aged 18 to 70, diagnosed with alopecia, deemed suitable for DPC therapy, and excluded if pregnant. Total RNA was isolated from unfractionated whole blood collected in Tempus Blood RNA tubes. Note on this clonotype: Its antigen target is currently unknown. No quality values exist for individual bases; no much larger clone is one base distant.

Germline trimming amounts to 5 bases on V and 6 bases on J, with 7 as the count of junction bases outside the gene matches. Reading from cysteine to phenylalanine, the CDR3 counts 15 amino acids. Of all the DNA, just the CDR3 is kept, 45 bases in frame from base 1. From a lookup of the germline V gene (reference sequence), CDR1 and CDR2 are SEHNR and FQNEAQ. This specimen consisted of whole blood, obtained in connection with sensitization to the hapten diphenylcyclopropenone (DPC). This chain is built from TRBV7-9 and TRBJ2-1; TRBD2 aligns with 10 central bases. The source of this sequence is a woman aged 30 to 39 with alopecia areata. Some clones in this sample may be carry-over from other donors' samples. The DNA sequence is TGTGCCAGCAGCCAAGCGGGGGGGGCATCCAATGAGCAGTTCTTC. It encodes CASSQAGGASNEQFF.